These 7 T cell receptor beta chains originate from one sample sequenced in a study of shared clonotypes between healthy human individuals. Method: immunoSEQ multiplex PCR; TCRdb's copy keeps in-frame clones and lacks some. The table includes roughly 2.6 million clones, roughly 92% detected once. The sequencing input was naive CD4+ T cells sorted from blood. The subset here: CD45RA+ positively selected. These TCRs come from a man aged 18 to 29 in good health.

V is TRBV7-9 and J is TRBJ2-1; tentative D call: TRBD2 (5 bases). Trimming took 3 bases from V and 2 from J, leaving 11 bases between them. The CDR3 is 15 amino acids. Germline-derived CDR1 and CDR2 are SEHNR and FQNEAQ (reference sequence). The CDR3 nucleotides are TGTGCCAGCAGCTTTAGGGAGCTTACCTACAATGAGCAGTTCTTC. Amino acid sequence: CASSFRELTYNEQFF.

V gene TRBV5-6 combines with J gene TRBJ1-1; 11 bases map to TRBD1. V lost 4 bases to trimming and J lost 6 bases; unmatched junction nucleotides: 8. CDR1 and CDR2 from the germline V gene are SGHDT and YYEEEE. The CDR3 has 15 amino acids. CDR3 coding DNA: TGTGCCAGCAGCAAGGACAGGGGGCGAGAGGCTGAAGCTTTCTTT. Its translation is CASSKDRGREAEAFF.

The chain links TRBV28 to TRBJ1-1; D not certain. From germline, CDR1 is MDHEN and CDR2 SYDVKM. The CDR3 contains 13 residues. Trimming removed 5 bases at V and 10 bases at J, with 17 bases between. The CDR3 DNA follows: TGTGCCAGCAGTGGAACCACCTCGTTGGGAGCTTTCTTT. Residues: CASSGTTSLGAFF.

Only a few counts were recorded for this clone. The rearrangement links TRBV7-2 to TRBJ2-3; D is possibly TRBD2 (5 bases). Trimming removed 2 bases at V and 3 bases at J, with 12 bases between. Per germline, CDR1 SGHTA and CDR2 FQGNSA. The CDR3 runs 15 residues. The CDR3 region has the DNA TGTGCCAGCAGCTTATACAGTCCGGGGACAGATACGCAGTATTTT. It yields the protein CASSLYSPGTDTQYF.

The V gene is TRBV5-1, the J gene TRBJ1-3; D unclear. Germline V gene lookup returns CDR1 SGHRS and CDR2 YFSETQ. The V and J ends lost 1 base and 3 bases respectively, with 8 bases between them. This CDR3 comprises 14 residues. The CDR3 region has the DNA TGCGCCAGCAGCTTGACAGTCCTTGGAAACACCATATATTTT. As protein: CASSLTVLGNTIYF.

The rearrangement links TRBV27 to TRBJ1-6; D is uncertain. The V gene's germline CDR1 is MNHEY and CDR2 SMNVEV (reference sequence). The V and J ends lost 6 bases and 2 bases respectively, with 14 bases between them. The CDR3 sequence is 16 residues long. CDR3 protein: CASRVGAHTYNSPLHF. CDR3 DNA sequence: TGTGCCAGCAGGGTTGGAGCCCACACCTATAATTCACCCCTCCACTTT.

This clone was observed once. This chain connects TRBV20-1 to TRBJ2-3, with D uncertain. This CDR3 comprises 11 residues. CDR1 is DFQATT, CDR2 SNEGSKA, per germline (reference sequence). V was trimmed by 7 bases and J by 6 bases, leaving 11 bases between them. The CDR3 is CSVDEPDTQYF. The CDR3 DNA follows: TGCAGTGTTGATGAGCCGGATACGCAGTATTTT.